These 9 T cell receptor beta chains share one sample of origin, sequenced in a study of OX40 agonist ivuxolimab in advanced cancers. Generated by immunoSEQ multiplex PCR, the TCRdb table keeps only in-frame clones and is missing some. Of 55,000 to 90,000 clones in the sample, roughly 80% were seen once. The sequencing used CD4+ or CD8+ T cells sorted from blood, collected in a trial of the OX40 agonist ivuxolimab. The receptors originated from an adult with an advanced solid tumor such as melanoma, head and neck, liver or kidney cancer.

This chain joins TRBV9 and TRBJ2-7, with a weak D call TRBD2 (7 bases). Trimming stripped 4 bases from V and 3 bases from J, with 20 bases between. The V gene's germline CDR1 is SGDLS and CDR2 YYNGEE. The CDR3 sequence is 16 residues long. The DNA for the CDR3 is TGTGCCAGCAGCAAAGGGGGGGCAGGGAGTATCTACGAGCAGTACTTC. Encoded protein: CASSKGGAGSIYEQYF.

This clone was seen once. This chain connects TRBV7-9 to TRBJ1-1; D unresolved. The V gene lost 8 bases and the J gene lost 4 bases, with 11 bases spanning the gap. The CDR3 spans 12 residues. CDR1 and CDR2 from the germline V gene are SEHNR and FQNEAQ (reference sequence). CDR3 amino acids: CASDRGSTEAFF. As DNA, the CDR3 is TGTGCCAGCGATCGCGGGTCCACTGAAGCTTTCTTT.

This rearrangement joins TRBV5-1 to TRBJ2-7; 8 bases are shared with TRBD2. Germline assignment: CDR1 SGHRS and CDR2 YFSETQ. The CDR3 length is 16 residues. The J segment lost 0 bases and the V segment lost 5 bases, leaving 10 bases of the junction unmatched. Here the CDR3 DNA reads TGCGCCAGCAGTGCCGGGGGGGCCGCACGCTCCTACGAGCAGTACTTC. Translated, it gives CASSAGGAARSYEQYF.

J is TRBJ2-7 and V is TRBV29-1; D may correspond to TRBD1 or TRBD2 (5 bases each). Trimming cost V 6 bases and J 2 bases, with 14 bases left between them. The CDR3 loop spans 13 amino acids. CDR1 and CDR2 from the germline V gene are SQVTM and ANQGSEA. CDR3 bases: TGCAGCGTAACGGGACCATCGGCCTACGAGCAGTACTTC. Protein product: CSVTGPSAYEQYF.

The V gene is TRBV2, the J gene TRBJ2-1; D possibly matches TRBD1 or TRBD2 (6 bases each). V dropped 7 bases and J dropped 7 bases, with 20 bases sitting between them. The CDR3 runs 15 residues. Looked up from germline, CDR1 is SNHLY and CDR2 is FYNNEI. The CDR3 is CASTQRGAGLNEQFF. The DNA of the CDR3 is TGTGCCAGCACCCAGAGGGGGGCAGGGTTGAATGAGCAGTTCTTC.

The chain joins TRBV2 to TRBJ1-5; TRBD1 agrees at 7 bases. Germline V gene lookup returns CDR1 SNHLY and CDR2 FYNNEI. J was trimmed by 7 bases and V by 7 bases; bases with no gene match: 7. The CDR3 has 13 residues. For the CDR3, the DNA is TGTGCCAGCACTAAAACAGGGGACCAGCCCCAGCATTTT. This codes for CASTKTGDQPQHF.

V gene TRBV10-3 combines with J gene TRBJ2-3, with 12 bases lining up with TRBD2. CDR3 size: 16 residues. J lost 5 bases, V lost 8 bases, and 11 bases had no gene match. Germline V gives CDR1 ENHRY, CDR2 SYGVKD. CDR3 amino acids: CAIGLAGGRTLDTQYF. As DNA, the CDR3 is TGTGCCATCGGGCTAGCGGGGGGGCGTACCTTAGATACGCAGTATTTT.

This chain connects TRBV19 to TRBJ1-2; TRBD1 matches 7 bases. This CDR3 is built from 15 residues. J lost 2 bases, V lost 7 bases, and 10 bases had no gene match. The germline V gene has CDR1 LNHDA and CDR2 SQIVND (reference sequence). The CDR3 DNA reads TGTGCCAGTACGTTCCTGGACAGGCCGAACTATGGCTACACCTTC. Translating gives CASTFLDRPNYGYTF.

The V call is TRBV10-2, the J call TRBJ2-7, with 7 bases lining up with TRBD1. CDR1 is WSHSY, CDR2 SAAADI, per germline. This CDR3 has 14 amino acids. Trimming at V came to 2 bases and at J to 3 bases, leaving 4 bases not matched to a gene. The CDR3 loop reads CASSERTGIYEQYF. Here the CDR3 DNA reads TGCGCCAGCAGTGAGCGGACAGGTATCTACGAGCAGTACTTC.